The source of this T cell receptor beta chain is a study of T cell repertoires in cytomegalovirus infection. Looking at the study overall: CMV infection together with matching HLA type was indicated by public TCR beta signatures.

The CDR3 consists of 16 residues. J lost 4 bases, V lost 5 bases, and 9 bases had no gene match. TCRdb independently ran MiXCR on the reads; one entry per CDR3 protein. Here the sample spans about 490,000 distinct CDR3 sequences, approximately 10% being singletons. This clonotype was observed at least ten times. No antigen is known for it. Study conclusions and caveats: Identification of carriers of CMV plus the relevant HLA was performed using cumulative public TCR beta family frequency. Clonotypes of TCR beta that were HLA-C-restricted and CMV-specific dominated the ex vivo response.

The chain joins TRBV12-3 or TRBV12-4 to TRBJ2-3; TRBD2 aligns across 10 bases. The sample was PBMCs. The receptor was derived from a human donor in good health (CMV status not recorded). Some clones in this sample may be carry-over from other donors' samples. The CDR3 DNA is TGTGCCAGCAGTCCCGGGACTAGCGTGAGATCAGATACGCAGTATTTT. It translates to CASSPGTSVRSDTQYF.